The 20 T cell receptor beta chains reported below all come from one sample, sequenced in a study of human T cells and chemical hapten exposure. TCRdb fed the RACE reads into MiXCR, producing one record per CDR3 protein. The sample records about 77,000 distinct CDR3 sequences, around 9.4% being singletons. Time point denoted: healthy volunteer bleed at 6 weeks. Unfractionated whole blood yielded the extracted total RNA. The specimen sequenced was whole blood. The receptors derive from a female donor in good health. Some clones in this sample may be carry-over from other donors' samples.

This clonotype was counted at least ten times. The CDR3 nucleotides are TGCAGTGCTACCGACAGGGACCCATACGAGCAGTACTTC. This gives the protein CSATDRDPYEQYF. The V and J genes are TRBV20-1 and TRBJ2-7; 7 bases fit TRBD1. Unmatched junction bases numbered 7, after V lost 4 bases and J lost 4 bases. Germline CDR1 and CDR2: DFQATT and SNEGSKA (reference sequence). This CDR3 is 13 amino acids long.

This clonotype was observed at least ten times. The V call is TRBV3-1, the J call TRBJ2-3, with 8 nucleotides matching TRBD2. Trimming took 0 bases from V and 5 from J; bases not matched to a gene: 10. Per the germline V gene, CDR1 is LGHDT and CDR2 is YNNKEL (reference sequence). This CDR3 is built from 17 residues. CDR3 loop: CASSQDFRGGREDTQYF. The CDR3 nucleotides read TGTGCCAGCAGCCAAGATTTTCGGGGGGGCCGGGAAGATACGCAGTATTTT.

This clonotype was recorded at least ten times. V gene TRBV29-1 combines with J gene TRBJ1-1, with 7 bases that match TRBD1. The J segment lost 5 bases and the V segment lost 7 bases, leaving 7 bases of the junction unmatched. Germline CDR1 SQVTM, CDR2 ANQGSEA. The CDR3 length is 12 residues. The CDR3 is CSGNQGVTEAFF. The CDR3 bases are TGCAGCGGGAACCAGGGGGTTACTGAAGCTTTCTTT.

The chain has TRBV6-6 and TRBJ2-7; 7 nucleotides line up with TRBD2. The length of the CDR3 is 14 residues. Trimming cost V 6 bases and J 5 bases; bases outside gene matches: 10. Germline loops: CDR1 MNHNY, CDR2 SVGAGI (reference sequence). CDR3 sequence reads: CASRSGTQGHEQYF. The CDR3 nucleotides read TGTGCCAGCAGGAGCGGGACTCAGGGCCACGAGCAGTACTTC.

This clonotype was recorded only once. A read error may explain this, as a much larger clone is one base away. The chain recombines TRBV7-9 with TRBJ2-6, with D possibly being TRBD2 (6 bases). Trimming shortened V by 0 bases and J by 2 bases, and 11 bases separated the two germline ends. CDR3 size: 17 residues. Germline V gives CDR1 SEHNR, CDR2 FQNEAQ (reference sequence). The CDR3 DNA reads TGTGCCAGCAGCTTAGCATCGGGGGTCACTGGGGCCAACGTCCTGACTTTC. Its translation: CASSLASGVTGANVLTF.

This chain joins TRBV5-1 and TRBJ2-3; perhaps TRBD1 as D (6 bases). The CDR3 is made up of 16 amino acids. Trimming stripped 1 base from V and 0 bases from J, with 12 bases between. CDR1 is SGHRS, CDR2 YFSETQ, per germline. The DNA for the CDR3 is TGCGCCAGCAGCTTGTTCCCAGGGGCAAGCACAGATACGCAGTATTTT. Translated: CASSLFPGASTDTQYF. Full variable domain (remainder filled in from reference TRBV5-1 and TRBJ2-3): KAGVTQTPRYLIKTRGQQVTLSCSPISGHRSVSWYQQTPGQGLQFLFEYFSETQRNKGNFPGRFSGRQFSNSRSEMNVSTLELGDSALYLCASSLFPGASTDTQYFGPGTRLTVL.

This clonotype was detected many times. V usage is TRBV2 and J usage is TRBJ2-3, with 10 nucleotides matching TRBD2. The CDR3 totals 16 residues. CDR1 SNHLY and CDR2 FYNNEI come from the germline V gene. The junction had 6 bases not matched to a gene; V was cut back by 4 bases and J by 2 bases. The CDR3 spells CASSVLAGAFTDTQYF. In nucleotides, the CDR3 is TGTGCCAGCAGTGTTCTAGCGGGGGCTTTCACAGATACGCAGTATTTT. The full variable domain, in which reference TRBV2 and TRBJ2-3 provide the parts outside the CDR3, is EPEVTQTPSHQVTQMGQEVILRCVPISNHLYFYWYRQILGQKVEFLVSFYNNEISEKSEIFDDQFSVERPDGSNFTLKIRSTKLEDSAMYFCASSVLAGAFTDTQYFGPGTRLTVL.

The sample holds many counts of this clonotype. This sequence joins TRBV5-1 and TRBJ2-5; D not certain. CDR1 SGHRS and CDR2 YFSETQ come from the germline V gene. With 0 bases removed from V and 5 bases from J, the gap between germline ends came to 8 bases. The CDR3 is made up of 13 amino acids. The CDR3 bases are TGCGCCAGCAGCTTGGATAAGCGCGAGACCCAGTACTTC. Protein sequence: CASSLDKRETQYF.

This clonotype was detected only a few times. The V gene is TRBV20-1, the J gene TRBJ1-4; D is ambiguous. The CDR3 is 16 residues long. V was pared by 3 bases and J by 5 bases, with 19 bases between. Germline lookup yields CDR1 DFQATT and CDR2 SNEGSKA (reference sequence). For the CDR3, the DNA is TGCAGTGCTAGCAGTTTTGCGAACAGCGCCAATGAAAAACTGTTTTTT. It codes for CSASSFANSANEKLFF.

Only a few counts were recorded for this clonotype. The gene calls are TRBV28 and TRBJ2-2; 7 nucleotides agree with TRBD1. The V gene's germline CDR1 is MDHEN and CDR2 SYDVKM. Trimming removed 3 bases from V and 3 bases from J; junction bases left unmatched: 4. CDR3 length equals 15 residues. CDR3 in DNA: TGTGCCAGCAGTTTCCAAGACAGGGACACCGGGGAGCTGTTTTTT. Its protein is CASSFQDRDTGELFF.

The V gene is TRBV12-3 or TRBV12-4, the J gene TRBJ2-2; possibly TRBD1 or TRBD2 for D (5 bases each). V lost 4 bases and J lost 3, with 12 bases in between. The CDR3 loop spans 15 amino acids. CDR3 in DNA: TGTGCCAGCAGTTCCTCCGGGACGCACACCGGGGAGCTGTTTTTT. Translation gives CASSSSGTHTGELFF.

This clonotype turned up a few times. The V and J genes are TRBV7-8 and TRBJ2-3; perhaps D is TRBD1 or TRBD2 (6 bases each). CDR3 length equals 16 residues. Deletions cut 1 base from V and 1 base from J, with 12 bases between. CDR1 SGHVS and CDR2 FQNEAQ come from the germline V gene. DNA for the CDR3: TGTGCCAGCAGCTTAGTCAGGGGAGGCGGCACAGATACGCAGTATTTT. Its translation is CASSLVRGGGTDTQYF.

In this sample, this clonotype turned up a few times. This chain uses TRBV6-1 with TRBJ2-3, with D perhaps TRBD1 (6 bases). The CDR3 length is 16 residues. Trimming shortened V by 1 base and J by 0 bases, and 11 bases separated the two germline ends. CDR1 and CDR2 (germline): MNHNS, SASEGT. DNA of the CDR3: TGTGCCAGCAGTGAAGTAAGGACAGCTAGCACAGATACGCAGTATTTT. Amino acid sequence: CASSEVRTASTDTQYF.

By its share, this clonotype is medium-sized. The rearrangement joins TRBV6-5 to TRBJ2-5; either TRBD1 or TRBD2 may supply D (5 bases each). The germline gives CDR1 MNHEY, CDR2 SVGAGI. The CDR3 has 15 amino acids. Trimming took off 0 bases at V and 3 bases at J, with 11 bases between the two ends. The CDR3 DNA sequence: TGTGCCAGCAGTTACTCGTCGAGGGGTGAAGAGACCCAGTACTTC. It encodes CASSYSSRGEETQYF.

This clonotype was found a few times. V gene TRBV28 combines with J gene TRBJ2-7, with 8 bases fitting TRBD1. This CDR3 region has 11 residues. Unmatched junction bases numbered 5, after V lost 7 bases and J lost 9 bases. The V gene's germline CDR1 is MDHEN and CDR2 SYDVKM. CDR3 coding DNA: TGTGCCAGCACAGGGGGCATTGCGCAGTACTTC. It yields the protein CASTGGIAQYF.

V and J are TRBV11-3 and TRBJ2-3; TRBD2 matches 11 bases. The CDR3 spans 18 residues. Germline-derived CDR1 and CDR2 are SGHNT and YENEEA. Trimming cost V 1 base and J 2 bases; bases outside gene matches: 8. CDR3 bases: TGTGCCAGCAGCTTAGGGACTAGCGGGCGCTCCCTCACAGATACGCAGTATTTT. Encoded protein: CASSLGTSGRSLTDTQYF. The full variable domain, with the rest looked up from reference TRBV11-3 and TRBJ2-3, is EAGVVQSPRYKIIEKKQPVAFWCNPISGHNTLYWYLQNLGQGPELLIRYENEEAVDDSQLPKDRFSAERLKGVDSTLKIQPAELGDSAVYLCASSLGTSGRSLTDTQYFGPGTRLTVL.

This clonotype was counted a few times. This chain connects TRBV10-3 to TRBJ2-1; weak D call: TRBD2 (5 bases). CDR1 ENHRY and CDR2 SYGVKD come from the germline V gene. Between the trimmed V and J ends, which lost 7 bases and 0 bases, there was a span of 10 bases. CDR3 size: 14 residues. CDR3 protein: CAIIRGSSYNEQFF. DNA for the CDR3: TGTGCCATCATTCGGGGTAGCTCCTACAATGAGCAGTTCTTC.

This clonotype turned up a few times. The rearrangement uses TRBV6-5 and TRBJ1-3, with D unresolved. The length of the CDR3 is 15 residues. CDR1 is MNHEY and CDR2 is SVGAGI in the germline V gene. Trimming took 5 bases from V and 0 from J, leaving 11 bases between them. The CDR3 bases are TGTGCCAGCAGTCCCTTAGGAAGCTCTGGAAACACCATATATTTT. It is translated as CASSPLGSSGNTIYF.

There are many counts of this clonotype. The chain has TRBV6-2 or TRBV6-3 and TRBJ2-7; possibly TRBD1 for D (5 bases). The V and J ends lost 5 bases and 6 bases respectively, with 14 bases between them. The CDR3 runs 13 residues. The germline CDR1 and CDR2 sequences are MNHEY and SVGEGT. The CDR3 region has the DNA TGTGCCAGCAGTCCGGACATTTGGGTCGAGCAGTACTTC. This gives the protein CASSPDIWVEQYF.

The sample holds many counts of this clonotype. The J gene is TRBJ1-1, the V gene TRBV12-3 or TRBV12-4; 9 bases fit TRBD1. J gave up 7 bases and V 6 bases, and 12 bases lay outside the gene matches. CDR3 length: 15 amino acids. The CDR3 sequence is CASSVPGTGRLEAFF. The CDR3 DNA is TGTGCCAGCAGCGTCCCCGGGACAGGGAGGCTTGAAGCTTTCTTT.